What follows are 5 T cell receptor beta chains derived from one specimen sequenced in a study of neurological immune-mediated disorders. MiXCR, run by TCRdb on the 5' RACE reads, gives a single entry per CDR3 protein. Of about 49,000 distinct CDR3 sequences listed, around 13% are singletons. Noted time point: longitudinal time-point 2. The sample comprised PBMCs. The receptors were gathered from a male donor with HTLV-1-associated myelopathy (HAM/TSP).

The chain employs TRBV20-1 and TRBJ1-2; D is unclear. The CDR3 covers 15 residues. Germline CDR1 DFQATT, CDR2 SNEGSKA (reference sequence). Trimming took off 1 base at V and 0 bases at J, with 12 bases between the two ends. The CDR3 spells CSARGRVISNYGYTF. In DNA, the CDR3 is TGCAGTGCTAGAGGACGGGTTATTTCTAACTATGGCTACACCTTC.

This clonotype was detected many times. The chain employs TRBV5-1 and TRBJ2-7; D remains unclear. Germline V gives CDR1 SGHRS, CDR2 YFSETQ. The CDR3 spans 14 residues. The V end was cut by 0 bases, the J end by 7 bases, with 14 bases between. The CDR3 sequence: CASSLGVGRQEQYF. The CDR3 DNA sequence: TGCGCCAGCAGCTTGGGCGTGGGCAGGCAGGAGCAGTACTTC.

This clonotype was recorded many times. The CDR3 nucleotides read TGTGCCAGCAGCTTGGGGACACCTAGCAATCAGCCCCAGCATTTT. This codes for CASSLGTPSNQPQHF. The J gene is TRBJ1-5, the V gene TRBV5-6, with D possibly TRBD1 on 5 matching bases. Deletions cut 0 bases from V and 0 bases from J, with 7 bases between. CDR3 length: 15 residues. Germline V CDR1 and CDR2: SGHDT, YYEEEE.

The V and J genes are TRBV14 and TRBJ1-1; D is ambiguous. V was pared by 0 bases and J by 1 base, with 9 bases between. Germline CDR1 and CDR2: SGHDN and FVKESK. The CDR3 has 15 amino acids. This CDR3 is CASSQERTANTEAFF. The CDR3 coding sequence is TGTGCCAGCAGCCAAGAACGAACAGCGAACACTGAAGCTTTCTTT. The variable domain in full, with the rest retrieved from reference TRBV14 and TRBJ1-1, is EAGVTQFPSHSVIEKGQTVTLRCDPISGHDNLYWYRRVMGKEIKFLLHFVKESKQDESGMPNNRFLAERTGGTYSTLKVQPAELEDSGVYFCASSQERTANTEAFFGQGTRLTVV.

This clonotype appeared many times. The gene calls are TRBV29-1 and TRBJ2-1, with 10 nucleotides matching TRBD1. The CDR3 is 15 amino acids. From germline, CDR1 is SQVTM and CDR2 ANQGSEA. The trim removed 6 bases at V and 3 bases at J, leaving 8 bases unmatched. The CDR3 reads CSVIRDRGYYNEQFF. The CDR3 DNA follows: TGCAGCGTCATAAGGGACAGGGGCTACTACAATGAGCAGTTCTTC.